This T cell receptor (beta chain) emerged from a study of blood T cell repertoires in COVID-19. The ends lost 0 bases at V and 6 bases at J; junction bases unmatched: 7. CDR1 and CDR2 (germline): SGHRS, YFSETQ. CDR3 length: 17 residues. Clones were sequenced by immunoSEQ multiplex PCR, and TCRdb holds only the in-frame ones, with some missing. This table has 55,000 to 75,000 clones, about nine tenths appearing once. V is TRBV5-1 and J is TRBJ2-3; TRBD2 matches at 13 bases. Sequenced sample: peripheral blood. This receptor was taken from a man aged 55-75 years with acute or convalescent COVID-19. CDR3 residues: CASSLGTSGGAGDTQYF. CDR3 nucleotide sequence: TGCGCCAGCAGCTTGGGAACTAGCGGGGGGGCCGGGGATACGCAGTATTTT.